This TCR beta chain was found in a study of cytomegalovirus exposure and HLA in healthy donors. The study, taken as a whole, reports: CMV antigen specificity was confirmed in vitro for three CMV-associated chains. Further analysis was carried out later, and it showed several of the most significant clusters appearing linked to common viral pathogens. About 87% or about 30% of the time was how often most TCR beta V segments were productive, according to an earlier analysis. A later analysis linked a missense DCLRE1C variant to TCR beta V- and J-gene trimming.

CDR3 length: 13 amino acids. Trimming left V 0 bases short and J 8 bases short, with 7 bases between. The germline V gene has CDR1 ENHRY and CDR2 SYGVKD. As for this clone: Its matching antigen is unknown.

In the PCR, 60 Vbeta and 13 Jbeta primers were used. Data came from immunoSEQ multiplex PCR; TCRdb stores just in-frame clones and leaves some out. The table shows approximately 120,000 clones, with about two thirds occurring only once. The TCR sequence derives from a man aged 60 to 69 in good health and CMV-seropositive. The chain joins TRBV10-3 to TRBJ1-4; D is perhaps TRBD1 (5 bases). Sequencing was done on a sample of PBMCs. As DNA, the CDR3 is TGTGCCATCAGTGAGTCGGGGGGAGAAAAACTGTTTTTT. This sequence encodes CAISESGGEKLFF.